Detailed here is one TCR beta chain. In the authors' workflow: It was from reference gene primer amplification that nucleated cell counts were estimated. Some clones are missing from TCRdb's copy, which holds only in-frame ones; the method was immunoSEQ multiplex PCR. The V and J calls and clone size are taken from that table; D and trimming were inferred from the DNA. The table shows about 35,000 clones, with roughly 75% occurring only once. This sample is drawn from a study of blood T cell repertoires in COVID-19. Study information: Collection of acute and convalescent COVID-19 samples took place in the United States, Italy and Spain. T cells, B-cell-depleted T cells, or PBMCs provided the cDNA or gDNA that served as material.

Germline V gene sequence: CDR1 MDHEN, CDR2 SYDVKM. V lost 5 bases, J lost 7 bases, and 11 bases stayed unmatched. The CDR3 sequence is 15 residues long. The V gene is TRBV28, the J gene TRBJ1-5, with TRBD1 identical over 7 bases. The sequence was obtained from a man at least 80 years old with active or convalescent COVID-19. The sequenced sample consisted of peripheral blood. CDR3 in amino acids: CASSLPTGTRQPQHF. Here the CDR3 DNA reads TGTGCCAGCAGTCTTCCGACAGGGACCCGCCAGCCCCAGCATTTT.